This entry lists 13 T cell receptor beta chains sequenced from one sample in a study of tumor-infiltrating lymphocytes in primary liver carcinoma. The blood RNA (from unsorted whole blood) was obtained, and germline DNA was also extracted. Total RNA (approximately 500 ng) served as template for TCR beta cDNA synthesis primed by a constant-region primer. Library construction for TCR beta comprised three nested multiplex PCR rounds performed with slightly modified ARM-PCR. With TRBV1-TRBV30 forward primers and a C-beta reverse primer, the first two PCR rounds were run for approximately 10 cycles each. TCRdb reanalysed the multiplex PCR reads using MiXCR and keeps one entry per CDR3 protein. This table has approximately 330,000 distinct CDR3 sequences, about 61% appearing once. The sample comprised peripheral blood. Receptor source: a man in his forties with primary liver carcinoma and hepatitis B virus infection.

This clonotype was seen just once. The conserved phenylalanine or tryptophan normally closing the CDR3 is absent here, so this likely arose from a read error. Here the CDR3 DNA reads TGTACCAGCAGCCAGGACTATAGCTCCTACGAGCAGTACTTA. This encodes CTSSQDYSSYEQYL. This chain links TRBV11-2 with TRBJ2-7; tentative D call: TRBD2 (6 bases). This CDR3 is 14 amino acids long. The germline CDR1 and CDR2 sequences are SGHAT and FQNNGV.

Points on this clonotype: The junction differs from germline at one of its ends, possibly a read error. The J gene is TRBJ2-3, the V gene TRBV11-2, with D perhaps TRBD2 (6 bases). This CDR3 has 17 residues. Germline assignment: CDR1 SGHAT and CDR2 FQNNGV. Here the CDR3 DNA reads TGTGCCGGCAGCAAACGAGGACTAACGGTTCACACAGATACGCAGTATTTT. Encoded protein: CAGSKRGLTVHTDTQYF.

A note on this clonotype: A much bigger clone sits one base away, suggesting this may be a read error. The chain joins TRBV6-6 to TRBJ2-1; D may be TRBD1 or TRBD2 (5 bases each). The CDR3 is 15 residues long. V gave up 0 bases and J gave up 6 bases, with 12 bases separating them. The germline CDR1 and CDR2 sequences are MNHNY and SVGAGI (reference sequence). CDR3 in DNA: TGTGCCAGCAGTTACTCGGAGAGGGGAATCAATGAGCAGTTCTTC. Its protein product is CASSYSERGINEQFF.

This clonotype was detected a few times. The chain couples TRBV7-9 to TRBJ2-2, with TRBD1 as a possible D gene (6 bases). The CDR3 extends over 15 amino acids. Germline CDR1 SEHNR, CDR2 FQNEAQ (reference sequence). Trimming took 5 bases from V and 1 from J, leaving 11 bases between them. In DNA, the CDR3 is TGTGCCAGCAGCCTACAGGGTGGGAACACCGGGGAGCTGTTTTTT. Its protein is CASSLQGGNTGELFF.

CDR3 sequence (DNA): TGTGCCAGGAATCAGAGGGCCGGTCAGCCCCAGCATTTT. Translation gives CARNQRAGQPQHF. V and J are TRBV6-6 and TRBJ1-5, with D uncertain. V gave up 9 bases and J gave up 6 bases, with 15 bases separating them. The CDR3 is 13 amino acids. CDR1 is MNHNY and CDR2 is SVGAGI in the germline V gene (reference sequence).

J is TRBJ2-7 and V is TRBV12-3 or TRBV12-4; no definite D call. The CDR3 spans 11 residues. The V end lost 7 bases, the J end lost 6 bases, and 10 bases lay between the germline ends. CDR3 nucleotides: TGTGCCAGCAATCCTAATGGCGAGCAGTACTTC. Its translation is CASNPNGEQYF.

As to this clonotype: The conserved closing phenylalanine or tryptophan is absent in this CDR3, likely reflecting a read error. J is TRBJ2-2 and V is TRBV11-3, with a tentative D call TRBD1 (5 bases). The CDR3 is 13 amino acids. Germline V lookup: CDR1 SGHNT, CDR2 YENEEA. With 5 bases removed from V and 6 bases from J, the gap between germline ends came to 10 bases. CDR3 region: CASSVAGSGELFL. CDR3 DNA sequence: TGTGCCAGCAGCGTAGCAGGGTCCGGGGAGCTGTTTCTC.

The genes are TRBV12-3 or TRBV12-4 and TRBJ2-3, with TRBD2 identical over 10 bases. Trimming at V came to 6 bases and at J to 9 bases, leaving 6 bases not matched to a gene. The CDR3 contains 13 residues. This chain's CDR3 is CASSRGLARTQYF. The DNA of the CDR3 is TGTGCCAGCAGCCGGGGACTAGCGAGGACGCAGTATTTT.

This clonotype was found many times. The chain links TRBV10-3 to TRBJ2-7; TRBD2 might be the D (5 bases). This CDR3 contains 13 residues. Germline CDR1 and CDR2: ENHRY and SYGVKD. The ends were cut back, 0 bases at V and 6 bases at J, with 9 bases in the middle. CDR3 in amino acids: CAISESQRGEQYF. CDR3 in DNA: TGTGCCATCAGTGAGTCACAACGGGGCGAGCAGTACTTC.

About this clonotype itself: This may come from a read error, since a much larger clone is one base off. The J gene is TRBJ1-2, the V gene TRBV28, with 8 positions matching TRBD1. The germline V gene encodes CDR1 MDHEN and CDR2 SYDVKM. The CDR3 consists of 13 residues. With 4 bases clipped from V and 8 bases from J, the junction kept 6 bases outside the gene matches. CDR3 nucleotides: TGTGCCAGCAGTTGTGTGGACAGGGTCGGCTACACCTTC. As protein: CASSCVDRVGYTF.

This clonotype showed up many times. The chain uses TRBV12-3 or TRBV12-4 and TRBJ1-5; TRBD1 matches at 7 bases. The V segment lost 0 bases and the J segment 4 bases; nucleotides outside the gene matches: 3. This CDR3 region has 15 residues. As DNA, the CDR3 is TGTGCCAGCAGTTTAGCGGACAGGAGGAATCAGCCCCAGCATTTT. It is translated as CASSLADRRNQPQHF.

This clonotype was seen repeatedly, ten times or more. The J gene is TRBJ2-7, the V gene TRBV4-1; D is possibly TRBD1 (6 bases). The ends were cut back, 1 base at V and 1 base at J, with 11 bases in the middle. The germline V gene has CDR1 MGHRA and CDR2 YSYEKL. CDR3 length equals 15 residues. Here the CDR3 reads CASSQVTTGSYEQYF. In DNA, the CDR3 is TGCGCCAGCAGCCAAGTGACGACAGGTTCCTACGAGCAGTACTTC.

In the case of this clonotype: Compared with germline, one end of the junction differs, possibly owing to a read error. This chain joins TRBV11-1 and TRBJ2-1; the D gene is possibly TRBD2 (6 bases). This CDR3 region has 14 residues. Germline CDR1 reads SGHAT; CDR2 reads FQDESV (reference sequence). This CDR3 is CASKDGTDYNKQFF. The CDR3 coding sequence is TGTGCCAGCAAAGACGGGACTGATTACAATAAGCAGTTCTTC.